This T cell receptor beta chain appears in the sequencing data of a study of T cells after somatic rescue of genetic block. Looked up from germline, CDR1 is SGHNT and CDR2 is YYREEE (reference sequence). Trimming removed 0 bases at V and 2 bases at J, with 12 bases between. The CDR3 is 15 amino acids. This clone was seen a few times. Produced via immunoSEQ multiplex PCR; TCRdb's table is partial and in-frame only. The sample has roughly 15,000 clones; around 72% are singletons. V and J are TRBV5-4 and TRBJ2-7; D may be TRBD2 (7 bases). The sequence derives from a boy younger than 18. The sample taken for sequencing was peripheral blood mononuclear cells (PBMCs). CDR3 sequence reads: CASSLGRGGTYEQYF. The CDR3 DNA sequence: TGTGCCAGCAGCTTGGGCAGGGGAGGGACCTACGAGCAGTACTTC.